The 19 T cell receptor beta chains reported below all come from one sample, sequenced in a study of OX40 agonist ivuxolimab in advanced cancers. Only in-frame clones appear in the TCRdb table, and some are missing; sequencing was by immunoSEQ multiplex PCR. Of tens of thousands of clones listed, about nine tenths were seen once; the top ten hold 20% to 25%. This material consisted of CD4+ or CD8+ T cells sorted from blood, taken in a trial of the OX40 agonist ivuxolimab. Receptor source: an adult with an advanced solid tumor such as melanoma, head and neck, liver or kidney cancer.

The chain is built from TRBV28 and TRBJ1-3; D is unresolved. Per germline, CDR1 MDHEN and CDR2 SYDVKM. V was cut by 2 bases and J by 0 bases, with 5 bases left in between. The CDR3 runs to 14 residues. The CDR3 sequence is CASSLGSSGNTIYF. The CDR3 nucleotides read TGTGCCAGCAGTTTAGGCAGCTCTGGAAACACCATATATTTT.

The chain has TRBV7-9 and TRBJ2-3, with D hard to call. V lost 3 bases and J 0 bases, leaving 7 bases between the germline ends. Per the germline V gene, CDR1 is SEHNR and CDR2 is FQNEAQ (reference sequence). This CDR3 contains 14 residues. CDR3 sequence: CASSFGSSTDTQYF. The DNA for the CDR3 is TGTGCCAGCAGCTTCGGCAGCAGCACAGATACGCAGTATTTT.

CDR3 sequence (DNA): TGTGCCAGTACGCCGTCCGGGATCAGCACAGATACGCAGTATTTT. Amino acid sequence: CASTPSGISTDTQYF. The rearrangement links TRBV19 to TRBJ2-3; TRBD2 is a possible D gene (5 bases). V lost 7 bases and J 0 bases, leaving 14 bases between the germline ends. The germline V gene has CDR1 LNHDA and CDR2 SQIVND (reference sequence). The CDR3 contains 15 residues.

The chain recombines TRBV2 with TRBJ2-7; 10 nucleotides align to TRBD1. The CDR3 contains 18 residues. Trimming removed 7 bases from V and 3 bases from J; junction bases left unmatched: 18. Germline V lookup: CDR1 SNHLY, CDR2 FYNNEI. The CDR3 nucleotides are TGTGCCAGCATTTTCGCCGGACAGGGGGACCCAGTAGGCTACGAGCAGTACTTC. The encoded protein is CASIFAGQGDPVGYEQYF.

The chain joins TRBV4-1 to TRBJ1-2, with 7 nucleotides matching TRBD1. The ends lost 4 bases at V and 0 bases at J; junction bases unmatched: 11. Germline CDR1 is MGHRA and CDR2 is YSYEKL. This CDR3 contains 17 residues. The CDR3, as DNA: TGCGCCAGCAGCCGTACGCAGGGGGACAGCGCTAACTATGGCTACACCTTC. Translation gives CASSRTQGDSANYGYTF.

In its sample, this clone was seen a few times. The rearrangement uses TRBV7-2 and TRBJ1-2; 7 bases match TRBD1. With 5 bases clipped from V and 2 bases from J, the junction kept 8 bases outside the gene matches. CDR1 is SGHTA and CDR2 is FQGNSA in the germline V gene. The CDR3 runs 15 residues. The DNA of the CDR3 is TGTGCCAGCAGCCCGACACAGGGGACCAACTATGGCTACACCTTC. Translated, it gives CASSPTQGTNYGYTF.

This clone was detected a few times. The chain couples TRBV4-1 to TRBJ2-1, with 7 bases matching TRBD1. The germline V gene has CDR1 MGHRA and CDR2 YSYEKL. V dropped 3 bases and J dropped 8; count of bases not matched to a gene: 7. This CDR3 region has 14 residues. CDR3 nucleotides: TGCGCCAGCAGCCACGAACAGGGGTCGGATGAGCAGTTCTTC. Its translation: CASSHEQGSDEQFF.

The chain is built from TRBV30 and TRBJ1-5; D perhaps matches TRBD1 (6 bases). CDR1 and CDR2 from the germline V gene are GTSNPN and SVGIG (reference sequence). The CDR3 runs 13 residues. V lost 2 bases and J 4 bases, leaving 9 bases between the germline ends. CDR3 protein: CAWSLTGNQPQHF. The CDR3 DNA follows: TGTGCCTGGAGTTTAACAGGGAATCAGCCCCAGCATTTT.

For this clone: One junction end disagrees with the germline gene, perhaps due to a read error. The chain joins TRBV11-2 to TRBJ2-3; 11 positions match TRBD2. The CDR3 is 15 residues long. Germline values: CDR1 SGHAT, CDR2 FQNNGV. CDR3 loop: CASTLAGGSTDTQYF. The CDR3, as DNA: TGTGCCAGCACCTTAGCGGGAGGGAGCACAGATACGCAGTATTTT.

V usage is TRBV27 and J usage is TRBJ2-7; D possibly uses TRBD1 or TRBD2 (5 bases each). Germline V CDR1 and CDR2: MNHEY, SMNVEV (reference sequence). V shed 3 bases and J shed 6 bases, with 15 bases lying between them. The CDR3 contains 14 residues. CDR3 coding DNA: TGTGCCAGCAGTTTTGGGGGACCGCTCTCCGAGCAGTACTTC. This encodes CASSFGGPLSEQYF.

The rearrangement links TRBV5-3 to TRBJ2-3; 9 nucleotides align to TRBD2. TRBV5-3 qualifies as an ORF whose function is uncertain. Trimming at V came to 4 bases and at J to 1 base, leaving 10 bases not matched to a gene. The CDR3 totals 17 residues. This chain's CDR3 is CARSPPHRLAGTDTQYF. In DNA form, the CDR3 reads TGTGCCAGAAGCCCACCGCATAGACTAGCGGGCACAGATACGCAGTATTTT.

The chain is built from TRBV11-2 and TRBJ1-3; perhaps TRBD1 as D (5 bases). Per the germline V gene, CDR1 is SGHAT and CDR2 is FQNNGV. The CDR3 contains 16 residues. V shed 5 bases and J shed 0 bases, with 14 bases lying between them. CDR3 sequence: CASSQTTGGSGNTIYF. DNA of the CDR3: TGTGCCAGCAGCCAAACGACGGGGGGCTCTGGAAACACCATATATTTT.

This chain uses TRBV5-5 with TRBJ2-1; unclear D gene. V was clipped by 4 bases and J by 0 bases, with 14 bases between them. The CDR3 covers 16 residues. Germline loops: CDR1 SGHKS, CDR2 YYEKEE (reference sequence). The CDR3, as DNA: TGTGCCAGCAGCCCGGGCGCGTCTAGCTCCTACAATGAGCAGTTCTTC. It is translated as CASSPGASSSYNEQFF.

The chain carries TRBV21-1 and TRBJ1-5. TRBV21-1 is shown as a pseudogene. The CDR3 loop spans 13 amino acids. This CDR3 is CASSKEDNQPQHF. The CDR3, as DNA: TGTGCCAGCAGCAAAGAGGATAATCAGCCCCAGCATTTT.

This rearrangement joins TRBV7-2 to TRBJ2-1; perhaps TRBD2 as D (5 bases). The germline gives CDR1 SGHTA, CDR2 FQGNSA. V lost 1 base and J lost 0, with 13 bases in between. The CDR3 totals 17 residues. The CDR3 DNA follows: TGTGCCAGCAGCTTAGTGGCAGGCCGGGGCTCCTACAATGAGCAGTTCTTC. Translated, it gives CASSLVAGRGSYNEQFF.

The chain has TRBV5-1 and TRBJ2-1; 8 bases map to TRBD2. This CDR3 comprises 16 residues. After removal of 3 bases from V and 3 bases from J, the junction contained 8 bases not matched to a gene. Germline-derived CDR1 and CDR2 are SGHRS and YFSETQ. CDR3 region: CASSSSSSGLYNEQFF. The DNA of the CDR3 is TGCGCCAGCAGCTCCTCTTCTAGCGGGCTCTACAATGAGCAGTTCTTC.

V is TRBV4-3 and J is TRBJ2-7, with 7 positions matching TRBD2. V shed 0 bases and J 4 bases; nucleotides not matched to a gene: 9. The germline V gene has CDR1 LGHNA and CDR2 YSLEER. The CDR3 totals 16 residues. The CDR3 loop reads CASSQEGASGNYEQYF. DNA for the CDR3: TGCGCCAGCAGCCAAGAGGGCGCTAGCGGAAATTACGAGCAGTACTTC.

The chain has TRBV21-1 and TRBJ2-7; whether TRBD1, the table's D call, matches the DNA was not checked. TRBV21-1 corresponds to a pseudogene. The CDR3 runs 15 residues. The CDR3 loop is CASSKEDRGGYEQYF. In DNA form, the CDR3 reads TGTGCCAGCAGCAAAGAGGACAGGGGCGGGTACGAGCAGTACTTC.

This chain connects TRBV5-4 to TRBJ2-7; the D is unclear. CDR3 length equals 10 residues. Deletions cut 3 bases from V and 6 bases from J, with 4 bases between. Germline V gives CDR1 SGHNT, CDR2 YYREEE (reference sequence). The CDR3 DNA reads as TGTGCCAGCAGCTGGTCCGAGCAGTACTTC. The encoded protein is CASSWSEQYF.